These 19 T cell receptor beta chains came from one sample sequenced in a study of CD8 T cells in ankylosing spondylitis. Using its own MiXCR run on the 5' RACE reads, TCRdb lists one record per CDR3 protein. In the table there are 30,000 to 45,000 distinct CDR3 sequences, around an eighth of which are singletons. The sequencing sample was made of synovial fluid, either unsorted or a sorted T cell fraction (not recorded which). These receptor sequences come from a male donor with ankylosing spondylitis.

The V call is TRBV11-2, the J call TRBJ1-6; D remains ambiguous. Trimming stripped 5 bases from V and 6 bases from J, with 11 bases between. Germline-derived CDR1 and CDR2 are SGHAT and FQNNGV. The length of the CDR3 is 14 residues. CDR3 sequence (DNA): TGTGCCAGCAGCCCGGGTCGCGTTAATTCACCCCTCCACTTT. Translation: CASSPGRVNSPLHF. Full variable domain (remainder filled in from reference TRBV11-2 and TRBJ1-6): EAGVAQSPRYKIIEKRQSVAFWCNPISGHATLYWYQQILGQGPKLLIQFQNNGVVDDSQLPKDRFSAERLKGVDSTLKIQPAKLEDSAVYLCASSPGRVNSPLHFGNGTRLTVT.

This clonotype has a handful of counts. The V gene is TRBV9, the J gene TRBJ2-1; 11 bases line up with TRBD2. The junction had 9 bases not matched to a gene; V was cut back by 3 bases and J by 10 bases. This CDR3 region has 15 residues. Germline loops: CDR1 SGDLS, CDR2 YYNGEE. The CDR3: CASSEGLAVIEEQFF. In DNA, the CDR3 is TGTGCCAGCAGCGAGGGACTAGCGGTCATTGAAGAGCAGTTCTTC.

The rearrangement uses TRBV7-9 and TRBJ2-1, with D perhaps TRBD1 or TRBD2 (5 bases each). The CDR3 length is 14 residues. Germline CDR1 SEHNR, CDR2 FQNEAQ (reference sequence). Trimming stripped 5 bases from V and 4 bases from J, with 12 bases between. The CDR3 bases are TGTGCCAGCAGCCTGCTGGGACCGTACAATGAGCAGTTCTTC. It specifies CASSLLGPYNEQFF. Combining the CDR3 with reference TRBV7-9 and TRBJ2-1 gives the whole variable domain DTGVSQNPRHKITKRGQNVTFRCDPISEHNRLYWYRQTLGQGPEFLTYFQNEAQLEKSRLLSDRFSAERPKGSFSTLEIQRTEQGDSAMYLCASSLLGPYNEQFFGPGTRLTVL.

This clonotype has a count of ten or more. The chain recombines TRBV28 with TRBJ2-7; 7 bases map to TRBD1. Germline loops: CDR1 MDHEN, CDR2 SYDVKM. The CDR3 extends over 15 amino acids. V lost 4 bases, J lost 0 bases, and 6 bases stayed unmatched. Here the CDR3 reads CASSYRGFSSYEQYF. DNA for the CDR3: TGTGCCAGCAGTTACAGGGGCTTTAGCTCCTACGAGCAGTACTTC.

This clonotype was detected a few times. V gene TRBV6-4 combines with J gene TRBJ2-1, with D possibly TRBD2 on 6 matching bases. CDR1 and CDR2 (germline): MRHNA, SNTAGT. This CDR3 has 13 residues. V shed 2 bases and J shed 9 bases, with 11 bases lying between them. CDR3 sequence: CASSDGEASEQFF. The CDR3 region has the DNA TGTGCCAGCAGTGACGGGGAGGCGTCTGAGCAGTTCTTC.

The chain is built from TRBV2 and TRBJ2-7; D gene uncertain. Trimming removed 3 bases from V and 0 bases from J, with 12 bases in between. Germline values: CDR1 SNHLY, CDR2 FYNNEI. The CDR3 loop spans 15 amino acids. The CDR3 sequence is CASSEGYGSSYEQYF. DNA of the CDR3: TGTGCCAGCAGTGAGGGGTACGGAAGCTCCTACGAGCAGTACTTC.

This rearrangement joins TRBV20-1 to TRBJ2-7; D is perhaps TRBD2 (6 bases). The germline gives CDR1 DFQATT, CDR2 SNEGSKA (reference sequence). V was clipped by 5 bases and J by 1 base, with 12 bases between them. The CDR3 runs to 13 residues. CDR3 residues: CSACGVGSYEQYF. CDR3 DNA sequence: TGCAGTGCTTGCGGGGTAGGATCCTACGAGCAGTACTTC.

J is TRBJ2-7 and V is TRBV28, with D tentatively TRBD1 or TRBD2 (5 bases each). CDR3 length: 18 amino acids. V lost 2 bases and J lost 3, with 23 bases in between. The V gene's germline CDR1 is MDHEN and CDR2 SYDVKM. CDR3 residues: CASSLKLRDPEQGYEQYF. The CDR3 bases are TGTGCCAGCAGTTTAAAGCTACGGGACCCGGAGCAGGGCTACGAGCAGTACTTC.

This clonotype was counted between two and nine times. The chain uses TRBV20-1 and TRBJ2-7; D unresolved. The CDR3 has 15 amino acids. Germline V gene lookup returns CDR1 DFQATT and CDR2 SNEGSKA (reference sequence). V was cut by 0 bases and J by 6 bases, with 18 bases left in between. The CDR3 region is CSARDSLGGFAEQYF. As DNA, the CDR3 is TGCAGTGCTAGAGACTCACTGGGTGGTTTCGCCGAGCAGTACTTC.

This clonotype was recorded a few times. The rearrangement uses TRBV20-1 and TRBJ1-1; the match to TRBD1 covers 8 bases. Germline V lookup: CDR1 DFQATT, CDR2 SNEGSKA (reference sequence). The CDR3 is 16 residues long. Trimming took 0 bases from V and 3 from J; bases not matched to a gene: 9. The CDR3 region has the DNA TGCAGTGCTAGAGATCTCCAGGGGGCGATGGACACTGAAGCTTTCTTT. Its protein product is CSARDLQGAMDTEAFF.

In its sample, this clonotype ranks as medium-sized (0.01 to 0.1%). The rearrangement joins TRBV6-1 to TRBJ2-7; the match to TRBD1 covers 10 bases. The germline V gene encodes CDR1 MNHNS and CDR2 SASEGT. CDR3 length: 14 amino acids. V was clipped by 3 bases and J by 7 bases; unmatched bases: 6. CDR3 sequence (DNA): TGTGCCAGCAGTGAGGGGACAGGGGTCCTTGAGCAGTACTTC. Encoded protein: CASSEGTGVLEQYF.

This clonotype occurred a few times. The chain uses TRBV20-1 and TRBJ1-1; tentative D call: TRBD1 (6 bases). The CDR3 runs 18 residues. V was shortened by 0 bases and J by 0 bases, with 20 bases between the two germline ends. In germline, CDR1 is DFQATT, CDR2 SNEGSKA (reference sequence). The DNA for the CDR3 is TGCAGTGCTAGAGATTCTCCGAATCCGGGACACTTGAACACTGAAGCTTTCTTT. It is translated as CSARDSPNPGHLNTEAFF.

Only a few counts were recorded for this clonotype. J is TRBJ1-4 and V is TRBV2; D uncertain. V dropped 6 bases and J dropped 8 bases, with 10 bases sitting between them. Germline CDR1 and CDR2: SNHLY and FYNNEI. This CDR3 region has 12 residues. The chain's CDR3 is CASRWEAEKLFF. Here the CDR3 DNA reads TGTGCCAGCAGGTGGGAAGCCGAAAAACTGTTTTTT.

This clonotype has ten or more counts. The chain uses TRBV30 and TRBJ1-1; D may be TRBD1 (5 bases). The germline gives CDR1 GTSNPN, CDR2 SVGIG (reference sequence). The V end was cut by 2 bases, the J end by 2 bases, with 12 bases between. The CDR3 spans 14 residues. The CDR3 DNA reads TGTGCCTGGAGTCCGGGGGGAAGTAACACTGAAGCTTTCTTT. Its protein is CAWSPGGSNTEAFF. The variable domain in full, completed from reference TRBV30 and TRBJ1-1, reads SQTIHQWPATLVQPVGSPLSLECTVEGTSNPNLYWYRQAAGRGLQLLFYSVGIGQISSEVPQNLSASRPQDRQFILSSKKLLLSDSGFYLCAWSPGGSNTEAFFGQGTRLTVV.

The CDR3 sequence: CASSPRQGHSRYNEQFF. The CDR3 bases are TGTGCCAGCAGCCCTAGACAGGGTCATTCTCGGTACAATGAGCAGTTCTTC. V and J are TRBV7-9 and TRBJ2-1, with TRBD1 matching over 7 bases. This CDR3 contains 17 residues. Germline V gene lookup returns CDR1 SEHNR and CDR2 FQNEAQ (reference sequence). Trimming removed 5 bases from V and 4 bases from J; junction bases left unmatched: 14.

The CDR3 DNA is TGTGCCAGCGGGGGACTAGCGGGGTTAACCTACAATGAGCAGTTCTTC. This gives the protein CASGGLAGLTYNEQFF. The chain employs TRBV9 and TRBJ2-1; 13 bases are shared with TRBD2. Per the germline V gene, CDR1 is SGDLS and CDR2 is YYNGEE. The CDR3 length is 16 residues. Trimming at V came to 7 bases and at J to 2 bases, leaving 6 bases not matched to a gene.

In its sample, this clonotype was seen many times. V is TRBV5-1 and J is TRBJ2-1; TRBD1 might be the D (6 bases). There are 14 residues in the CDR3. The V end was cut by 2 bases, the J end by 6 bases, with 12 bases between. The germline V gene has CDR1 SGHRS and CDR2 YFSETQ. The CDR3 DNA sequence: TGCGCCAGCAGCTTCTGGGGGCCGGGCAATGAGCAGTTCTTC. Amino acids: CASSFWGPGNEQFF.

The CDR3 sequence is CASSLLYRTYNEQFF. Here the CDR3 DNA reads TGTGCCAGCAGTTTATTATACAGAACCTACAATGAGCAGTTCTTC. This chain connects TRBV12-3 or TRBV12-4 to TRBJ2-1; D remains unclear. The V end was cut by 2 bases, the J end by 2 bases, with 10 bases between. The CDR3 extends over 15 amino acids.

The rearrangement links TRBV4-3 to TRBJ1-4, with D hard to call. The CDR3 covers 12 residues. V shed 3 bases and J shed 13 bases, with 12 bases lying between them. Germline V gene lookup returns CDR1 LGHNA and CDR2 YSLEER. In DNA, the CDR3 is TGCGCCAGCAGCCATCTTTCTCAGCGACTGTTTTTT. It codes for CASSHLSQRLFF.